This T cell receptor (beta chain) was captured in a study of blood T cells in healthy people across ages. Findings and limits, study-wide: CMV status of donors was not determined, possibly confounding expanded clonotype changes. Estimates of diversity drawn from one million T cells were considered underestimates.

For this clonotype: Its antigen is currently unknown.

Donors were systemically healthy Caucasian individuals from Russia aged about 6 to 95 years. Every sample yielded at least 6 million isolated PBMCs. Through a sample-barcoded 5' primer and a J-beta primer mix, a second PCR was run for roughly 6 to 11 cycles. TCRdb reanalysed the 5' RACE reads using MiXCR and keeps one entry per CDR3 protein. Here the sample spans about 1.6 million distinct CDR3 sequences, around 35% being singletons. The CDR3 runs 14 residues. Deletions cut 4 bases from V and 8 bases from J, with 18 bases between. CDR1 and CDR2 from the germline V gene are SGHRS and YFSETQ. The origin of this receptor is a woman in her 30s in good health. The rearrangement joins TRBV5-1 to TRBJ1-2, with unresolved D. The sequenced material came from blood. The CDR3 here is CASSERTNPGGYTF. In nucleotides, the CDR3 is TGCGCCAGCAGCGAGCGGACCAACCCAGGAGGCTACACCTTC.